These T cell receptor beta chains were read from a single sample in a study of blood T cell repertoires in COVID-19. The protocol was immunoSEQ multiplex PCR, while the TCRdb copy is restricted to in-frame clones and leaves out a portion. The sample holds some 150,000 clones; roughly 85% are singletons and the top ten take roughly 1%. Sequencing was carried out using peripheral blood. These receptors were obtained from a man in his forties with acute or convalescent COVID-19. The CDR3 runs from the conserved cysteine through the conserved F or W. The D gene is left open where the match is weak. Rows give clone size only sometimes, using once, few, many, or a class for an expanded clone.

TRBJ2-3	once	TRBV19	TRBD2	TGTGCCAGTAGTATTATGGGGGGACTAGCGGGGGCCTTACCCACAGATACGCAGTATTTT	CASSIMGGLAGALPTDTQYF
TRBJ1-3	-	TRBV7-9	-	TGTGCCAGCAGCTTATTGACAGGCAACACCATATATTTT	CASSLLTGNTIYF
TRBJ1-1	once	TRBV29-1	TRBD1	TGCAGCGTTGCTATGGACAGGGAAGGGACTGAAGCTTTCTTT	CSVAMDREGTEAFF
TRBJ1-1	-	TRBV6-5	TRBD1	TGTGCCAGCAGTTACTATTATCAGGGGGGCCGCGATGTGTTCTTT	CASSYYYQGGRDVFF
TRBJ1-1	-	TRBV30	TRBD1	TGTGCCTGGGGGGACAGCCTGAACACTGAAGCTTTCTTT	CAWGDSLNTEAFF
TRBJ1-1	once	TRBV1	-	TGCACCAGCAGCCGGGACATAATCACTGAAGCTTTCTTT	CTSSRDIITEAFF
TRBJ1-2	-	TRBV24-1	-	TGTGCCACCAGTGATCCTGGGGAGGGCGACTATGGCTACACCTTC	CATSDPGEGDYGYTF
TRBJ2-1	-	TRBV29-1	-	TGCAGCCTACAGGTCTACAATGAGCAGTTCTTC	CSLQVYNEQFF
TRBJ1-2	-	TRBV12-3/TRBV12-4	-	TGTGCCAGCAGTGAGGGCTCCTATGGCTACACCTTC	CASSEGSYGYTF
TRBJ1-3	-	TRBV6-2/TRBV6-3	TRBD1	TGTGCCAGCAGTTTCTCATCCCGGGACAGGAAAGTCGGCACCATATATTTT	CASSFSSRDRKVGTIYF
TRBJ1-2	-	TRBV19	TRBD1	TGTGCCAGTGGACAGGGTTGGGGCTACACCTTC	CASGQGWGYTF
TRBJ2-7	-	TRBV28	-	TGTGCCAGCAGGACGACAGGGAGGGAGCAGTACTTC	CASRTTGREQYF
TRBJ2-1	-	TRBV5-4	-	TGTGCCAGCAGCCAAACCAAATACAACAATGAGCAGTTCTTC	CASSQTKYNNEQFF
TRBJ2-2	few	TRBV4-3	-	TGCGCCAGCAGCCAAGAACGCGGGTACGGGGAGCTGTTTTTT	CASSQERGYGELFF
TRBJ1-2	-	TRBV20-1	-	TGCAGTGCTAGTCCGCCCCGGGACAATGGCTACACCTTC	CSASPPRDNGYTF
TRBJ2-3	-	TRBV5-1	-	TGCGCCAGCAGCTTGGTAACAGGGGATACGCAGTATTTT	CASSLVTGDTQYF
TRBJ1-6	-	TRBV19	-	TGTACCAGTAGTATACAGGGTGATAATTCACCCCTCCACTTT	CTSSIQGDNSPLHF
TRBJ1-1	-	TRBV30	-	TGTGCCTGGAATGAGGGATTCGACACTGAAGCTTTCTTT	CAWNEGFDTEAFF
TRBJ1-1	-	TRBV6-1	-	TGTGCCAGCAGTGACAGGGGAACGAACACTGAAGCTTTCTTT	CASSDRGTNTEAFF
TRBJ1-2	few	TRBV29-1	TRBD1	TGCAGCGTTGAAGAACAGGGGAAAAACTATGGCTACACCTTC	CSVEEQGKNYGYTF
TRBJ1-1	few	TRBV3-1/TRBV3-2	-	TGTGCCAGCAGCCCAATAGACAGCAACTTGAACACTGAAGCTTTCTTT	CASSPIDSNLNTEAFF
TRBJ1-5	-	TRBV3-1/TRBV3-2	-	TGTGCCAGCAGCCAGCTAGGTCAGCCCCAGCATTTT	CASSQLGQPQHF
TRBJ1-1	-	TRBV6-5	TRBD1	TGTGCCAGCAGGCGAACCAGGGGGATAACTGAAGCTTTCTTT	CASRRTRGITEAFF
TRBJ1-2	-	TRBV7-3	-	TGTGCCAGCAGCCTAGGACGGGGGTATGGCTACACCTTC	CASSLGRGYGYTF
TRBJ2-1	-	TRBV7-2	TRBD1	TGTGCCAGCAGCTTAGGAGGGACAGGGGTCTGGGATGAGCAGTTCTTC	CASSLGGTGVWDEQFF
TRBJ1-1	-	TRBV5-5	TRBD1	TGTGCCAGCAGCTGGGGACAGGGCGGCACTGAAGCTTTCTTT	CASSWGQGGTEAFF
TRBJ2-5	-	TRBV27	TRBD2	TGTGCCAGCAGCCGCACTAGCGGGGGGGCTGCGGAGACCCAGTACTTC	CASSRTSGGAAETQYF
TRBJ2-2	-	TRBV19	TRBD1	TGTGCCAGTAGCCTGGGACAGTTGAGAACCGGGGAGCTGTTTTTT	CASSLGQLRTGELFF
TRBJ1-1	once	TRBV5-1	-	TGCGCCAGCAGCTTGGCCTCGCAGCGGAACACTGAAGCTTTCTTT	CASSLASQRNTEAFF
TRBJ2-7	-	TRBV14	-	TGTGCCAGCAGCCAAGCGACCGCGGGCCAGGCCTCTCTCGAGCAGTACTTC	CASSQATAGQASLEQYF
TRBJ2-3	-	TRBV5-1	-	TGCGCCAGCAGCTTGACGGGGAACACAGATACGCAGTATTTT	CASSLTGNTDTQYF
TRBJ1-3	few	TRBV5-1	TRBD1	TGCGCCAGCAGCACTGGCCCCCAGGGGGGTCCATCTTCTGGAAACACCATATATTTT	CASSTGPQGGPSSGNTIYF
TRBJ1-4	once	TRBV11-2	-	TGTGCCAGCAGCTTAAGCTCAACTAATGAAAAACTGTTTTTT	CASSLSSTNEKLFF
TRBJ1-1	-	TRBV18	-	TGTGCCAGCTCAAGTCTGAGGAACACTGAAGCTTTCTTT	CASSSLRNTEAFF
TRBJ2-7	-	TRBV6-2/TRBV6-3	TRBD1	TGTGCCAGCAGTTACTTCCAATCTAGTACAGGGGAGTACTTC	CASSYFQSSTGEYF
TRBJ1-2	-	TRBV6-1	-	TGTGCCAGCAGTGAATCCGGACAAGGAACCTATGGCTACACCTTC	CASSESGQGTYGYTF
TRBJ2-2	-	TRBV3-1/TRBV3-2	-	TGTGCCAGCAGCCCCCTTTTAAACACCGGGGAGCTGTTTTTT	CASSPLLNTGELFF
TRBJ2-7	-	TRBV29-1	-	TGCAGCGTGGGCCAGGGCCTATGGGACTCCTACGAGCAGTACTTC	CSVGQGLWDSYEQYF
TRBJ2-5	-	TRBV2	-	TGTGCCAGCAGTAAGTCGACAGTGGGAAGAGAGACCCAGTACTTC	CASSKSTVGRETQYF
TRBJ2-7	-	TRBV2	TRBD2	TGTGCCAGCAGTGCTTCTAGCGGCTCCTACGAGCAGTACTTC	CASSASSGSYEQYF
TRBJ2-1	few	TRBV7-9	-	TGTGCCAGCAGCCGCACTGGCGGCTCCTACAATGAGCAGTTCTTC	CASSRTGGSYNEQFF
TRBJ2-1	-	TRBV3-1/TRBV3-2	-	TGTGCCAGGGATAGTGGCGGGGGCGGTCGGGATGAGCAGTTCTTC	CARDSGGGGRDEQFF
TRBJ2-3	-	TRBV4-3	-	TGCGCCAGCAGCCAAGACCATGGGGACATAGATACGCAGTATTTT	CASSQDHGDIDTQYF
TRBJ1-1	-	TRBV19	-	TGTGCCAGTAGCAGGACAGAGGACACTGAAGCTTTCTTT	CASSRTEDTEAFF
TRBJ1-1	-	TRBV5-4	TRBD1	TGTGCCAGCAGCTTGGTGGACAGGAGCGCTGAAGCTTTCTTT	CASSLVDRSAEAFF
TRBJ1-2	-	TRBV11-3	TRBD1	TGTGCCAGCAGCGCGCCAGGGGGTAATGGCTACACCTTC	CASSAPGGNGYTF
TRBJ1-2	-	TRBV6-5	TRBD1	TGTGCCAGCAGTTACTTAAGGACAGGTGGCTCCTATGGCTACACCTTC	CASSYLRTGGSYGYTF
TRBJ2-7	-	TRBV24-1	-	TGTGCCACCGCCCATGGAGCCGAGCAGTACTTC	CATAHGAEQYF
TRBJ1-2	-	TRBV6-5	-	TGTGCCAGCAGTTACTCGGGAGGGAAGTTGTTTGGCTACACCTTC	CASSYSGGKLFGYTF
TRBJ1-4	-	TRBV5-1	TRBD1	TGCGCCAGCAGCTTGGGACAGGGGAAACGTGAAAAACTGTTTTTT	CASSLGQGKREKLFF
TRBJ2-2	-	TRBV5-4	-	TGTGCCAGCAGCTCTATCAACACCGGGGAGCTGTTTTTT	CASSSINTGELFF
TRBJ2-2	-	TRBV19	TRBD1	TGTGCCAGTAGTGTGGACAGGCGAAACACCGGGGAGCTGTTTTTT	CASSVDRRNTGELFF
TRBJ1-2	-	TRBV20-1	-	TGCAGTGCTAGTTGGGTTCTAGATGGCTACACCTTC	CSASWVLDGYTF
TRBJ1-6	few	TRBV5-8	TRBD1	TGTGCCAGCAGGAATCGACAGGGGCTCTATAATTCACCCCTCCACTTT	CASRNRQGLYNSPLHF